These 28 T cell receptor beta chains share one sample of origin, sequenced in a study of beta chain features in type 1 diabetes. Every bit of the isolated RNA underwent reverse transcription, so sequencing read expressed TCRB transcripts. TCRdb keeps only in-frame clones here, not all; method: immunoSEQ multiplex PCR. The table lists over 700,000 clones, roughly 15% of them singletons. The sequencing input was naive CD4+ T cells from blood. These receptors all come from a woman under 30 in good health.

This clone showed up just a few times. Different DNA sequences within this sample yield the same CDR3. The V call is TRBV6-6, the J call TRBJ2-5; 7 nucleotides agree with TRBD1. Trimming took 7 bases from V and 2 from J; bases not matched to a gene: 7. The CDR3 sequence is 14 residues long. The germline gives CDR1 MNHNY, CDR2 SVGAGI (reference sequence). The CDR3 coding sequence is TGTGCCAGCACTCCAGGGGGAATACAAGAGACCCAGTACTTC. This translates into CASTPGGIQETQYF.

This chain joins TRBV27 and TRBJ2-3; no reliable D call. With 7 bases removed from V and 0 bases from J, the gap between germline ends came to 11 bases. The length of the CDR3 is 14 residues. Germline V gene sequence: CDR1 MNHEY, CDR2 SMNVEV (reference sequence). CDR3 amino acids: CASNNRTSTDTQYF. The CDR3 bases are TGTGCCAGCAACAACAGAACTAGCACAGATACGCAGTATTTT.

This clone was detected only a few times. Here the CDR3 reads CASSGPLGTSGNNEQFF. The CDR3 bases are TGTGCCAGCAGTGGGCCTTTGGGGACTAGCGGAAACAATGAGCAGTTCTTC. J is TRBJ2-1 and V is TRBV2; 11 bases align to TRBD2. Trimming at V came to 4 bases and at J to 5 bases, leaving 10 bases not matched to a gene. Looked up from germline, CDR1 is SNHLY and CDR2 is FYNNEI. The CDR3 contains 17 residues.

This clone was picked up a small number of times. This chain uses TRBV7-9 with TRBJ1-1; D not resolved. The germline CDR1 and CDR2 sequences are SEHNR and FQNEAQ (reference sequence). The V gene lost 1 base and the J gene lost 0 bases, with 6 bases spanning the gap. The CDR3 is 14 residues long. As DNA, the CDR3 is TGTGCCAGCAGCTTAGTCGTAGTGAACACTGAAGCTTTCTTT. This sequence encodes CASSLVVVNTEAFF.

J is TRBJ2-3 and V is TRBV20-1; D remains ambiguous. There are 11 residues in the CDR3. CDR1 is DFQATT, CDR2 SNEGSKA, per germline (reference sequence). V lost 2 bases, J lost 4 bases, and 4 bases lay in between. The CDR3 region has the DNA TGCAGTGCTAGAAAGTCAGATACGCAGTATTTT. Amino acid sequence: CSARKSDTQYF.

The chain employs TRBV7-3 and TRBJ2-1; D uncertain. Germline values: CDR1 SGHTA, CDR2 FQGTGA. V gave up 5 bases and J gave up 10 bases, with 15 bases separating them. The CDR3 is 13 residues long. CDR3 in DNA: TGTGCCAGCAGCCTCGATCCTGGGCGGGAGCAGTTCTTC. It is translated as CASSLDPGREQFF. Using reference TRBV7-3 and TRBJ2-1 for the parts outside the CDR3, the full variable domain is GAGVSQTPSNKVTEKGKYVELRCDPISGHTALYWYRQSLGQGPEFLIYFQGTGAADDSGLPNDRFFAVRPEGSVSTLKIQRTERGDSAVYLCASSLDPGREQFFGPGTRLTVL.

CDR3 loop: CASSAGTSEKLFF. DNA for the CDR3: TGTGCCAGCAGTGCCGGGACATCTGAAAAACTGTTTTTT. J is TRBJ1-4 and V is TRBV25-1; TRBD1 might be the D (6 bases). This CDR3 region has 13 residues. Per germline, CDR1 MGHDK and CDR2 SYGVNS. V lost 4 bases and J lost 7, with 10 bases in between.

The V call is TRBV25-1, the J call TRBJ2-7; D may correspond to TRBD1 or TRBD2 (6 bases each). Germline V gene sequence: CDR1 MGHDK, CDR2 SYGVNS. This CDR3 is 15 amino acids long. V lost 5 bases and J 5 bases, leaving 19 bases between the germline ends. The CDR3 sequence is CASSSRAGGWDEQYF. The CDR3 DNA reads TGTGCCAGCAGTTCTCGAGCCGGGGGCTGGGACGAGCAGTACTTC.

The V call is TRBV7-9, the J call TRBJ2-1; 10 nucleotides line up with TRBD2. The J segment lost 6 bases and the V segment lost 5 bases, leaving 19 bases of the junction unmatched. CDR1 and CDR2 from the germline V gene are SEHNR and FQNEAQ (reference sequence). This CDR3 has 19 residues. The CDR3 DNA is TGTGCCAGCAGCCCCGGGTTAAGCGGGAGGGCCTTTGGAGGCAATGAGCAGTTCTTC. Translation: CASSPGLSGRAFGGNEQFF.

This clone showed up just a few times. The chain employs TRBV27 and TRBJ1-1, with 9 positions matching TRBD1. The junction had 3 bases not matched to a gene; V was cut back by 7 bases and J by 0 bases. The CDR3 loop spans 14 amino acids. Germline V gene lookup returns CDR1 MNHEY and CDR2 SMNVEV (reference sequence). In nucleotides, the CDR3 is TGTGCCAGCAAGACAGGGGGAATGAACACTGAAGCTTTCTTT. Translating gives CASKTGGMNTEAFF.

This clone was counted only a few times. The chain uses TRBV7-9 and TRBJ2-1; tentative D call: TRBD2 (6 bases). This CDR3 contains 17 residues. Germline V gives CDR1 SEHNR, CDR2 FQNEAQ (reference sequence). V shed 0 bases and J shed 5 bases, with 17 bases lying between them. The DNA of the CDR3 is TGTGCCAGCAGCTTAGCGCTCATACGGGGGATCCACAATGAGCAGTTCTTC. Its protein product is CASSLALIRGIHNEQFF. The complete variable domain, with remaining parts taken from reference TRBV7-9 and TRBJ2-1, reads DTGVSQNPRHKITKRGQNVTFRCDPISEHNRLYWYRQTLGQGPEFLTYFQNEAQLEKSRLLSDRFSAERPKGSFSTLEIQRTEQGDSAMYLCASSLALIRGIHNEQFFGPGTRLTVL.

This clone showed up just a few times. V is TRBV28 and J is TRBJ2-7, with D perhaps matching TRBD2 (7 bases). Trimming removed 6 bases at V and 4 bases at J, with 16 bases between. The CDR3 is 14 residues long. CDR1 is MDHEN, CDR2 SYDVKM, per germline. Here the CDR3 reads CASRDGGALYEQYF. CDR3 sequence (DNA): TGTGCCAGCAGAGATGGGGGGGCGCTTTACGAGCAGTACTTC.

The sample holds a few counts of this clone. At the DNA level, this CDR3 is encoded by other sequences in the same sample as well. This chain uses TRBV6-5 with TRBJ2-7, with unresolved D. Germline CDR1 MNHEY, CDR2 SVGAGI. Deletions cut 2 bases from V and 5 bases from J, with 4 bases between. The length of the CDR3 is 11 residues. DNA for the CDR3: TGTGCCAGCAGTTACGGCCACGAGCAGTACTTC. Translating gives CASSYGHEQYF.

The sample holds a few counts of this clone. The chain uses TRBV5-1 and TRBJ2-1, with 9 positions matching TRBD2. The V segment lost 5 bases and the J segment 7 bases; nucleotides outside the gene matches: 10. From germline, CDR1 is SGHRS and CDR2 YFSETQ. The CDR3 is made up of 15 amino acids. CDR3 sequence reads: CASRRTGTSQNEQFF. In DNA form, the CDR3 reads TGCGCCAGCAGACGGACCGGGACTAGCCAAAATGAGCAGTTCTTC.

The V call is TRBV11-2, the J call TRBJ2-3, with 8 bases aligning to TRBD2. Unmatched junction bases numbered 19, after V lost 4 bases and J lost 4 bases. The CDR3 is made up of 19 amino acids. Germline V gene data show CDR1 as SGHAT and CDR2 as FQNNGV. CDR3 amino acids: CASSSPGLDLGPPSDTQYF. The CDR3 nucleotides are TGTGCCAGCAGCTCTCCGGGACTAGATCTTGGTCCCCCCTCAGATACGCAGTATTTT.

The sample holds a few counts of this clone. The V call is TRBV4-2, the J call TRBJ2-3; D unresolved. Trimming cost V 1 base and J 4 bases, with 9 bases left between them. Germline V lookup: CDR1 LGHNA, CDR2 YNFKEQ. The CDR3 is 14 residues long. CDR3 nucleotides: TGTGCCAGCAGCCAAGGGAGCGACGCAGATACGCAGTATTTT. This codes for CASSQGSDADTQYF.

This clone was seen a handful of times. The chain employs TRBV7-2 and TRBJ2-7, with 9 bases aligning to TRBD2. The CDR3 extends over 14 amino acids. Unmatched junction bases numbered 5, after V lost 5 bases and J lost 3 bases. Germline values: CDR1 SGHTA, CDR2 FQGNSA. Written as DNA, the CDR3 is TGTGCCAGCAGCCTCATAGCGGGGGACTACGAGCAGTACTTC. Protein product: CASSLIAGDYEQYF.

In this sample, this clone turned up a few times. The chain has TRBV5-1 and TRBJ2-5, with D perhaps TRBD1 or TRBD2 (6 bases each). CDR1 and CDR2 (germline): SGHRS, YFSETQ. Deletions cut 6 bases from V and 1 base from J, with 10 bases between. This CDR3 is built from 13 residues. The CDR3 DNA follows: TGCGCCAGCAAGGAGGGGGGCCAAGAGACCCAGTACTTC. Translation: CASKEGGQETQYF.

This clone occurred a few times. The gene calls are TRBV7-2 and TRBJ2-3; the match to TRBD2 covers 9 bases. CDR1 and CDR2 (germline): SGHTA, FQGNSA. The CDR3 is 15 residues long. The V and J ends lost 1 base and 5 bases, in that order; junction bases with no gene match: 4. The CDR3 DNA sequence: TGTGCCAGCAGCTTAGGGTCTAGCGGGAAAGATACGCAGTATTTT. It encodes CASSLGSSGKDTQYF.

This clone occurred a few times. This chain joins TRBV9 and TRBJ1-3; D unclear. Germline CDR1 and CDR2: SGDLS and YYNGEE. The CDR3 totals 14 residues. V lost 1 base and J lost 0, with 5 bases in between. The CDR3 DNA sequence: TGTGCCAGCAGCGTATCCGTCTCTGGAAACACCATATATTTT. Amino acids: CASSVSVSGNTIYF.

This chain links TRBV7-9 with TRBJ2-1; TRBD2 aligns across 8 bases. V was clipped by 1 base and J by 4 bases; unmatched bases: 9. Germline loops: CDR1 SEHNR, CDR2 FQNEAQ (reference sequence). This CDR3 comprises 17 residues. In DNA form, the CDR3 reads TGTGCCAGCAGCTTAGGCGGCGGGAGGACACGATACAATGAGCAGTTCTTC. Its translation: CASSLGGGRTRYNEQFF.

The gene calls are TRBV19 and TRBJ2-3; D is uncertain. Between the trimmed V and J ends, which lost 4 bases and 8 bases, there was a span of 10 bases. CDR3 length: 12 amino acids. CDR1 LNHDA and CDR2 SQIVND come from the germline V gene (reference sequence). Here the CDR3 DNA reads TGTGCCAGTAGTACGGGTACCAGTACGCAGTATTTT. Translated: CASSTGTSTQYF. Drawing the rest from reference TRBV19 and TRBJ2-3, the complete variable domain is DGGITQSPKYLFRKEGQNVTLSCEQNLNHDAMYWYRQDPGQGLRLIYYSQIVNDFQKGDIAEGYSVSREKKESFPLTVTSAQKNPTAFYLCASSTGTSTQYFGPGTRLTVL.

This chain joins TRBV7-2 and TRBJ1-1, with 9 bases aligning to TRBD1. The V and J ends lost 1 base and 6 bases, in that order; junction bases with no gene match: 3. The CDR3 has 14 residues. The germline CDR1 and CDR2 sequences are SGHTA and FQGNSA. CDR3 residues: CASSLEDRGSEAFF. In nucleotides, the CDR3 is TGTGCCAGCAGCTTAGAGGACAGGGGATCTGAAGCTTTCTTT.

The chain is built from TRBV29-1 and TRBJ2-7; D remains ambiguous. V was shortened by 4 bases and J by 0 bases, with 7 bases between the two germline ends. CDR3 length: 12 residues. From germline, CDR1 is SQVTM and CDR2 ANQGSEA. The CDR3 spells CSVGLGSYEQYF. Here the CDR3 DNA reads TGCAGCGTTGGATTGGGCTCCTACGAGCAGTACTTC.

J is TRBJ1-5 and V is TRBV28, with D hard to call. The germline CDR1 and CDR2 sequences are MDHEN and SYDVKM. This CDR3 spans 15 amino acids. The V end was cut by 3 bases, the J end by 4 bases, with 13 bases between. The CDR3 coding sequence is TGTGCCAGCAGTTTGCGGACCGCCATTAATCAGCCCCAGCATTTT. Translation: CASSLRTAINQPQHF.

This clone has a handful of counts. The chain recombines TRBV4-1 with TRBJ2-1; TRBD2 matches 13 bases. The CDR3 spans 18 residues. V was clipped by 0 bases and J by 4 bases; unmatched bases: 6. Germline CDR1 MGHRA, CDR2 YSYEKL. The CDR3 nucleotides read TGCGCCAGCAGCCAAGATATGACTAGCGGGAGGACATACAATGAGCAGTTCTTC. It specifies CASSQDMTSGRTYNEQFF.

V is TRBV28 and J is TRBJ2-5; the D gene is possibly TRBD2 (6 bases). V was clipped by 7 bases and J by 2 bases, with 17 bases between them. This CDR3 has 15 amino acids. Germline loops: CDR1 MDHEN, CDR2 SYDVKM. CDR3 DNA: TGTGCCAGCACGGATGCGGCTAGCGATCAAGAGACCCAGTACTTC. Amino acid sequence: CASTDAASDQETQYF.

There are a few counts of this clone. The chain employs TRBV15 and TRBJ1-2; D gene unclear. Trimming cost V 5 bases and J 4 bases, with 11 bases left between them. This CDR3 is 13 amino acids long. Germline V gives CDR1 LNHNV, CDR2 YYDKDF (reference sequence). The CDR3 DNA sequence: TGTGCCACCAGCTCCCGGCAGGCCTATGGCTACACCTTC. Its protein product is CATSSRQAYGYTF.